This T cell receptor beta chain was found in a study of blood T cell repertoires in COVID-19. This table comes from immunoSEQ multiplex PCR, and its TCRdb copy is limited to in-frame clones, with some not included. Of 300,000 to 400,000 clones in the sample, 88% were seen once. The Seattle patients, enrolled during active infection, were followed longitudinally. Germline lookup yields CDR1 MNHNS and CDR2 SASEGT. The CDR3 is 13 amino acids. Trimming shortened V by 2 bases and J by 8 bases, and 12 bases separated the two germline ends. The sequencing input was peripheral blood. The chain carries TRBV6-1 and TRBJ1-2; D not certain. This receptor was identified in a woman between 70 and 85 years old with COVID-19, enrolled during active disease. DNA of the CDR3: TGTGCCAGCAGTGAATATCAGCTTAGCGGCTACACCTTC. Its translation: CASSEYQLSGYTF.